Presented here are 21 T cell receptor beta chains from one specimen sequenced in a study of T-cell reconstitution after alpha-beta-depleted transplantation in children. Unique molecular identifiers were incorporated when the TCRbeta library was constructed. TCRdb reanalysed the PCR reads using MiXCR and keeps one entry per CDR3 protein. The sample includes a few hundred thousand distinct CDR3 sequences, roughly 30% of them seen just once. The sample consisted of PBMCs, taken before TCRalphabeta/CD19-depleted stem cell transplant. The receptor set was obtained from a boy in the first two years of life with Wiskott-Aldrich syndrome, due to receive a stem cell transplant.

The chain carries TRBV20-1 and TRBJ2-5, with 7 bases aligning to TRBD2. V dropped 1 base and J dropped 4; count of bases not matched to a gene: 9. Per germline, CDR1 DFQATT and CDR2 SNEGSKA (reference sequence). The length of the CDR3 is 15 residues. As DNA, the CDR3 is TGCAGTGCTAGAGGGACTAGAGCCTTTGGAGAGACCCAGTACTTC. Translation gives CSARGTRAFGETQYF.

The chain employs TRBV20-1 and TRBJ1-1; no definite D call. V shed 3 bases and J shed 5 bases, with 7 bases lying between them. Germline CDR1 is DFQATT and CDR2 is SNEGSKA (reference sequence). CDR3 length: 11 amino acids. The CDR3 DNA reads TGCAGTGCTAGTTTGTGGACTGAAGCTTTCTTT. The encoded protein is CSASLWTEAFF.

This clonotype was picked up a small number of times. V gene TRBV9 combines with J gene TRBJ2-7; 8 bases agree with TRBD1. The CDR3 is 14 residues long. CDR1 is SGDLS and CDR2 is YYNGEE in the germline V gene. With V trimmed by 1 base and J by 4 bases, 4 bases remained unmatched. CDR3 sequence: CASSVSGQAYEQYF. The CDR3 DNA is TGTGCCAGCAGCGTATCGGGACAGGCGTACGAGCAGTACTTC.

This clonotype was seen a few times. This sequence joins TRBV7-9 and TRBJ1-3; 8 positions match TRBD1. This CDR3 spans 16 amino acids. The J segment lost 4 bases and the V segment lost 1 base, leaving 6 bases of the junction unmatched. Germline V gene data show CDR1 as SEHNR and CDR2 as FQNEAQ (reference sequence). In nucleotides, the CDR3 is TGTGCCAGCAGCTTAGGGGACAGGTCGAAAGGAAACACCATATATTTT. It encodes CASSLGDRSKGNTIYF.

CDR3 sequence (DNA): TGTGCCATCAGTGGGGCAAGAATAGAGCAGTTCTTC. It codes for CAISGARIEQFF. V and J are TRBV10-3 and TRBJ2-1; D remains ambiguous. The CDR3 runs 12 residues. V lost 4 bases and J lost 10, with 11 bases in between. Germline V gene lookup returns CDR1 ENHRY and CDR2 SYGVKD.

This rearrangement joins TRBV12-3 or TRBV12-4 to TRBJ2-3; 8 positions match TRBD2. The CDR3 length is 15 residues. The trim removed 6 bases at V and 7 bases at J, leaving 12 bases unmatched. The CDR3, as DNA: TGTGCCAGCAGCAAAGAGCGGGAGATGTCTAATACGCAGTATTTT. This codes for CASSKEREMSNTQYF.

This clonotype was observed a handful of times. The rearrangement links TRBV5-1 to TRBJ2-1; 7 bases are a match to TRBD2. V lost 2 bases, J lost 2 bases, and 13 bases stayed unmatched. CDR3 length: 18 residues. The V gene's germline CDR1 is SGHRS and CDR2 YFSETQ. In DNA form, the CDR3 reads TGCGCCAGCAGCTTCGCTCCTCAAGGGAGGGCCACCTACAATGAGCAGTTCTTC. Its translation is CASSFAPQGRATYNEQFF.

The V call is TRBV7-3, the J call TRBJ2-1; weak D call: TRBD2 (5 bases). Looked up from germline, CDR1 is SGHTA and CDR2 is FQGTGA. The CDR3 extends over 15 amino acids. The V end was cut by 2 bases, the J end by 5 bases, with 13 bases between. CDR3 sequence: CASSLSSHGNNEQFF. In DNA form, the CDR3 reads TGTGCCAGCAGCTTATCTAGCCACGGGAACAATGAGCAGTTCTTC.

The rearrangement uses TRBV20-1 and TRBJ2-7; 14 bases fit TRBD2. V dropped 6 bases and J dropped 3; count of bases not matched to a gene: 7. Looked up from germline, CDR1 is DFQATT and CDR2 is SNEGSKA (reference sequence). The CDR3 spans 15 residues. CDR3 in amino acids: CSAGGLAGVGYEQYF. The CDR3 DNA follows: TGCAGTGCAGGGGGACTAGCGGGAGTTGGCTACGAGCAGTACTTC.

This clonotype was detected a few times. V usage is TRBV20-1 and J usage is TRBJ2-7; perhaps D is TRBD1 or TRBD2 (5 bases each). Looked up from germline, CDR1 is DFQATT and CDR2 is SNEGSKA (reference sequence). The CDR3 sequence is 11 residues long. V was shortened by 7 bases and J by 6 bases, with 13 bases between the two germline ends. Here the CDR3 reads CSVGELGEQYF. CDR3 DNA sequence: TGCAGTGTGGGGGAGTTGGGCGAGCAGTACTTC.

CDR3 in amino acids: CSAVGDRAYNEQFF. In nucleotides, the CDR3 is TGCAGTGCTGTAGGGGACAGGGCCTACAATGAGCAGTTCTTC. V usage is TRBV20-1 and J usage is TRBJ2-1, with TRBD1 identical over 9 bases. The J segment lost 2 bases and the V segment lost 5 bases, leaving 4 bases of the junction unmatched. The CDR3 consists of 14 residues. Germline V gene lookup returns CDR1 DFQATT and CDR2 SNEGSKA (reference sequence).

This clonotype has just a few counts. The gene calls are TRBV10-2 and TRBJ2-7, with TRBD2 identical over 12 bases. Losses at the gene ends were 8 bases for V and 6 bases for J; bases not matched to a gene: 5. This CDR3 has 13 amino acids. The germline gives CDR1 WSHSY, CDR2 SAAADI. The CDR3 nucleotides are TGCGCCAGCCTCCAGGGACTAGCGGGCGAGCAGTACTTC. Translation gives CASLQGLAGEQYF.

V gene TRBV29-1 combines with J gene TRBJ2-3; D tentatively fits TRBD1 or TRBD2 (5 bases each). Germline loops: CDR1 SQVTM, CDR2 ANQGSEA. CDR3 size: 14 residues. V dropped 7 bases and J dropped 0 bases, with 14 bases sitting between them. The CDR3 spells CSGGSGDSTDTQYF. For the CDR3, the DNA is TGCAGCGGGGGGAGCGGAGATAGCACAGATACGCAGTATTTT.

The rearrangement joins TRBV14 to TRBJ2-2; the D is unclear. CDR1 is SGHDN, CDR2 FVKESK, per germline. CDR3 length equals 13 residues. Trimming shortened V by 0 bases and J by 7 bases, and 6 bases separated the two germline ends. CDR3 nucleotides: TGTGCCAGCAGCCAAGAAAATGGCGGGGAGCTGTTTTTT. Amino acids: CASSQENGGELFF.

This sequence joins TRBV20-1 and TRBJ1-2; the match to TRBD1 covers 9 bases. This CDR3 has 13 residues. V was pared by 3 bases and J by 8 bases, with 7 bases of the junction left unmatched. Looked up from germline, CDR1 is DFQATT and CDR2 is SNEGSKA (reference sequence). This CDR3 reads CSARDRGYPGYTF. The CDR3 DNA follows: TGCAGTGCTAGGGACAGGGGATATCCAGGCTACACCTTC.

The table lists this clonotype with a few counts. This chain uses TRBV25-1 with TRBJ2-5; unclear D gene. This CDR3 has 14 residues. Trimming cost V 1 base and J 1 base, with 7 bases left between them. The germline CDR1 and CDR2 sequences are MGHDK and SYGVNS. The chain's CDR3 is CASSESDIQETQYF. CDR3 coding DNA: TGTGCCAGCAGTGAATCTGACATCCAAGAGACCCAGTACTTC.

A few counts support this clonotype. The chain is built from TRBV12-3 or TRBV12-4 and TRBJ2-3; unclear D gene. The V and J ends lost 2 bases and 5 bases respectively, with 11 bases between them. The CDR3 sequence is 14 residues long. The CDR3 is CASSLRHRGDTQYF. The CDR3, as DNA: TGTGCCAGCAGTTTAAGGCACAGAGGAGATACGCAGTATTTT.

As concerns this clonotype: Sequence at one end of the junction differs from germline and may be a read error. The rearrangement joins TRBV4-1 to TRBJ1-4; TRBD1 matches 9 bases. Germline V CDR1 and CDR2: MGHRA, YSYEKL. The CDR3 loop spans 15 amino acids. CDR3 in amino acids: CAGSLQGADNEKLFF. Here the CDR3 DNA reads TGCGCCGGCAGCCTACAGGGGGCGGATAATGAAAAACTGTTTTTT.

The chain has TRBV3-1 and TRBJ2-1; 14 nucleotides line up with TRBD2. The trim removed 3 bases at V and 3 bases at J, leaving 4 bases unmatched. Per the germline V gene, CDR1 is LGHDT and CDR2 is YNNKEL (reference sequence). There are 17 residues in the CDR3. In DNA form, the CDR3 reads TGTGCCAGCAGCCATCTGACTAGCGGGAGGGGCTACAATGAGCAGTTCTTC. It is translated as CASSHLTSGRGYNEQFF.

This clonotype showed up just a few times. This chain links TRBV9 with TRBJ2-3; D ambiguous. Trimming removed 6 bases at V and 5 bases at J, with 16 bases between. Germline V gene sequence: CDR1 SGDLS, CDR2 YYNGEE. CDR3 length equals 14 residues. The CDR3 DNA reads TGTGCCAGCAACAACGGTGGGCGCATAGATACGCAGTATTTT. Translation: CASNNGGRIDTQYF.

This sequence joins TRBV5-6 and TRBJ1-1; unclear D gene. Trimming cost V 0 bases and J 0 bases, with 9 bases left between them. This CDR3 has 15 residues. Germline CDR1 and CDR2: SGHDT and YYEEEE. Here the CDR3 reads CASSLESGLNTEAFF. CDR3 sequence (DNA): TGTGCCAGCAGCTTGGAGTCCGGTTTGAACACTGAAGCTTTCTTT.